This TCR beta chain comes out of a study of T cells after yellow fever vaccination. V lost 2 bases, J lost 8 bases, and 5 bases stayed unmatched. Germline values: CDR1 SEHNR, CDR2 FQNEAQ (reference sequence). The CDR3 is 15 residues long. This clonotype occurred a few times. MiXCR, run by TCRdb on the 5' RACE reads, gives a single entry per CDR3 protein. The data show 100,000 or so distinct CDR3 sequences, over 8% seen once. The study's findings and limits: Re-detected after boosting: most primary clones, around 97% of CD4 and 88% of CD8. Contamination of FACS-sorted repertoires by abundant clonotypes from the bulk population could occur.

V gene TRBV7-9 combines with J gene TRBJ2-1; TRBD2 aligns across 11 bases. The source material was CD8+ T cells not binding an NS4B(214-222) dextramer, sorted from PBMCs, sampled less than 16 days after the first yellow fever vaccination. This receptor was identified in a man aged 18 to 29 who received the YFV17D yellow fever vaccine. In nucleotides, the CDR3 is TGTGCCAGCAGCTTACGACTAGCGGGGTCCGATGAGCAGTTCTTC. Translating it yields CASSLRLAGSDEQFF. The variable domain in full, completed from reference TRBV7-9 and TRBJ2-1, reads DTGVSQNPRHKITKRGQNVTFRCDPISEHNRLYWYRQTLGQGPEFLTYFQNEAQLEKSRLLSDRFSAERPKGSFSTLEIQRTEQGDSAMYLCASSLRLAGSDEQFFGPGTRLTVL.